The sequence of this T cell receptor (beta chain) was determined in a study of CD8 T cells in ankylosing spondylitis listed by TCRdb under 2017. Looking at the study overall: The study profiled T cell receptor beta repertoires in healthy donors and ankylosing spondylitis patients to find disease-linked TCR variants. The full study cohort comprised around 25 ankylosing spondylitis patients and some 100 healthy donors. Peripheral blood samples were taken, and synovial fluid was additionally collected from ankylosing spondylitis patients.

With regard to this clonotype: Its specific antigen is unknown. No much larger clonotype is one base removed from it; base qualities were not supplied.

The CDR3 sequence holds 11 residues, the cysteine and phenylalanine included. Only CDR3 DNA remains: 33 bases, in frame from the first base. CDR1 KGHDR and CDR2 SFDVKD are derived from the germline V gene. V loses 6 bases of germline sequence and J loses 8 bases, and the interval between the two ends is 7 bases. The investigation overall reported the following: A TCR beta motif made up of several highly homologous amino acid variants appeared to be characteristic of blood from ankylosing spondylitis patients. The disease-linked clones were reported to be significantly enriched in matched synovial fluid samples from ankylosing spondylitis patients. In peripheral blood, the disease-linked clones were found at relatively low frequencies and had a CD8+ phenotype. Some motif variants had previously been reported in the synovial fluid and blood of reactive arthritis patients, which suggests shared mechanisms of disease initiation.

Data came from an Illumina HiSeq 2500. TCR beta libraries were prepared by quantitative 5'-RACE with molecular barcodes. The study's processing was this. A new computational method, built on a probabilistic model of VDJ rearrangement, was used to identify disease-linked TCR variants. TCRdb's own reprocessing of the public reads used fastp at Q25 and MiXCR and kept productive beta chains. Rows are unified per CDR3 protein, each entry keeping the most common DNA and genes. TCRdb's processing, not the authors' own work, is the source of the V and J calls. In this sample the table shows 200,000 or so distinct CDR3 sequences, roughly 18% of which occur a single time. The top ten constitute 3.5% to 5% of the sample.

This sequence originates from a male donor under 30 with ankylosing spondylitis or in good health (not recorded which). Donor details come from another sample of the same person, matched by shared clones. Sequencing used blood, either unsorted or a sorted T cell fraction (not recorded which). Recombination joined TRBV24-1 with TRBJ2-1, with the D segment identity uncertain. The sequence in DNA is TGTGCCACCAGTAGCGTCCATGAGCAGTTCTTC. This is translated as CATSSVHEQFF.